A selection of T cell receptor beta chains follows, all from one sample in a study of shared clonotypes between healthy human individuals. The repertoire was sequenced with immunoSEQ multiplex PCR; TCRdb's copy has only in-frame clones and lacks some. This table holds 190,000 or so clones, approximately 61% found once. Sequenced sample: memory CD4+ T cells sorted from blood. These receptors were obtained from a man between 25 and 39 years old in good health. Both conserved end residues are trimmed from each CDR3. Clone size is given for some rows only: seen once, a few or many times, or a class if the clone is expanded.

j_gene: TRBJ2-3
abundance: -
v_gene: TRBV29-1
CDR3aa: SVTGRLAGTDTQY

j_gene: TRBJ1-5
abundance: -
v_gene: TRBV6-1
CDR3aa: ASSEARHQPQH

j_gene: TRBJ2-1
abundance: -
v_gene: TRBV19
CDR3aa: ASRGGSGRSYNEQF

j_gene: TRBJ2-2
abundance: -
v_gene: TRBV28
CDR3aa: ASSRTAANTGELF

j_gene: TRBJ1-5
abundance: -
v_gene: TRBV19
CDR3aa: ASSIGIGNQPQH

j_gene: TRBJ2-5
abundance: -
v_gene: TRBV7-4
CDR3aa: ASSLLREGQRETQY

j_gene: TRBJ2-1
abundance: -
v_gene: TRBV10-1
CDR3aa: ASSESWAGEQF

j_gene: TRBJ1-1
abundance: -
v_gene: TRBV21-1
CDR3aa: ASSPRPTEAF

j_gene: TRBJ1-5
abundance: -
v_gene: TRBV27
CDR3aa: ASSLQVHSNQPQH

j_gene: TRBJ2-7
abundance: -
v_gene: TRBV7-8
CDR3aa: ASSRAGTVEQY

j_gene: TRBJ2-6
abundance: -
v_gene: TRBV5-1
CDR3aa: ASSPQGSGANVLT

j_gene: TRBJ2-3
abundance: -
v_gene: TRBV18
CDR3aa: ASSPRVRGTDTQY

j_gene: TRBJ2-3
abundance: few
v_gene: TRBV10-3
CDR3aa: AISRTDTQY

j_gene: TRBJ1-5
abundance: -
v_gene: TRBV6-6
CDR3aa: ASSYSQGSQPQH

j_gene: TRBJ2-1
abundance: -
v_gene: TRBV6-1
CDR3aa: ASSTETSSYNEQF

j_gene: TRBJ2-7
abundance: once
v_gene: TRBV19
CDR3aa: ASSIGTKYEQY

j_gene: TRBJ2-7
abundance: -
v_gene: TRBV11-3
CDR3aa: ASSLYGQGGSYEQY

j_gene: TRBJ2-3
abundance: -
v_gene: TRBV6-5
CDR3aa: ASSYVGLELGTQY

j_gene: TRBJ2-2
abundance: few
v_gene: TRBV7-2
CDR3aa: ASSLVGREEGELF

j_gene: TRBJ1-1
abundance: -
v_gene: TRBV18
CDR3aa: ASSPPGRSNEAF

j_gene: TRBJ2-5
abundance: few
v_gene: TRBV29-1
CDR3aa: STSRDSAIQETQY

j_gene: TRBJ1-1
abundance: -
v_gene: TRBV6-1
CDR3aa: ATRGLSNTEAF